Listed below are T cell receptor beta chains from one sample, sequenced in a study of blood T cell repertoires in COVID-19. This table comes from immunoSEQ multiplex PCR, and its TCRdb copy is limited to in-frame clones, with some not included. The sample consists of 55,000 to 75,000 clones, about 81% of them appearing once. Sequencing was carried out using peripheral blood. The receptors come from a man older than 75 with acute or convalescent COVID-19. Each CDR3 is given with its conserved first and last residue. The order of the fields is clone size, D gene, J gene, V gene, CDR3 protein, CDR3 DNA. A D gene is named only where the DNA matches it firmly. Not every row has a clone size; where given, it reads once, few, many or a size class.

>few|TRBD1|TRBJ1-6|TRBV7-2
CASSSNQIGTANPPLHF
TGTGCCAGCAGCTCTAACCAAATCGGGACAGCAAATCCACCCCTCCACTTT
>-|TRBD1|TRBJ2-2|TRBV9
CASSTTGVRPGELFF
TGTGCCAGCAGCACAACAGGGGTGAGGCCCGGGGAGCTGTTTTTT
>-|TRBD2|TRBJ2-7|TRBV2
CASSGRLAGGNYEQYF
TGTGCCAGCAGTGGCAGGTTAGCGGGGGGCAACTACGAGCAGTACTTC
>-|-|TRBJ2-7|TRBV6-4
CASRTRRRDPYEQYF
TGTGCCAGCAGGACCCGCCGGCGGGACCCCTACGAGCAGTACTTC
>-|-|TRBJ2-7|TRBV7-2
CASSRLNSGPYEQYF
TGTGCCAGCAGCAGGCTTAACTCGGGTCCCTACGAGCAGTACTTC
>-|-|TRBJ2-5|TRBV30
CAWSVRETQYF
TGTGCCTGGAGTGTACGGGAGACCCAGTACTTC
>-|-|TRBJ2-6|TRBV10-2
CASKPGQSSGANVLTF
TGCGCCAGCAAACCGGGACAAAGCTCTGGGGCCAACGTCCTGACTTTC
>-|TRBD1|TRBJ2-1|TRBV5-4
CASSFEVGVGDSYNEQFF
TGTGCCAGCAGCTTCGAGGTTGGCGTCGGGGACAGCTACAATGAGCAGTTCTTC
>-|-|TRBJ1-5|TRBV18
CASSTGFSNQPQHF
TGTGCCAGCTCAACAGGGTTTTCTAATCAGCCCCAGCATTTT
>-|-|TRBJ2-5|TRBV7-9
CASSPFRDWEGQETQYF
TGTGCCAGCAGTCCATTCCGGGACTGGGAAGGCCAAGAGACCCAGTACTTC
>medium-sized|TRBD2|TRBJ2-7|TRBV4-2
CASSQETSGATYEQYF
TGTGCCAGCAGCCAAGAAACTAGCGGGGCTACCTACGAGCAGTACTTC
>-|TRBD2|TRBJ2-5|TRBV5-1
CASSFYPGLAGLKETQYF
TGCGCCAGCAGCTTCTATCCGGGACTAGCGGGGCTCAAAGAGACCCAGTACTTC
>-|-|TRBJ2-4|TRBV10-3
CAISAETDNIQYF
TGTGCCATCAGTGCTGAGACTGATAACATTCAGTACTTC
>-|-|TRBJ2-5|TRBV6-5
CASSWTIQETQYF
TGTGCCAGCAGTTGGACTATCCAGGAGACCCAGTACTTC
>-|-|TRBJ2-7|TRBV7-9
CASSLQGYEQYF
TGTGCCAGCAGTCTACAGGGATACGAGCAGTACTTC
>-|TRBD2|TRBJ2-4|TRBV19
CASSLQSTGTSGRIQYF
TGTGCCAGTAGTCTTCAATCAACCGGGACTAGTGGGCGCATTCAGTACTTC
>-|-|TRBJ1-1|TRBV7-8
CASSPGGGLNTEAFF
TGTGCCAGCAGCCCAGGCGGGGGGCTGAACACTGAAGCTTTCTTT
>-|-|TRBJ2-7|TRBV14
CASSQRDVVSEQYF
TGTGCCAGCAGCCAGAGGGATGTCGTCAGCGAGCAGTACTTC
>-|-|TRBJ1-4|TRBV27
CASSVDEGGEKLFF
TGTGCCAGCAGTGTGGATGAGGGTGGGGAAAAACTGTTTTTT
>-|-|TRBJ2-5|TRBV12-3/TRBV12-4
CASKFRGETQYF
TGTGCCAGCAAGTTTCGAGGGGAGACCCAGTACTTC
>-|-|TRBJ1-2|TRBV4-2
CASSPNPGQYEYGYTF
TGTGCCAGCAGCCCTAACCCTGGACAGTATGAGTATGGCTACACCTTC
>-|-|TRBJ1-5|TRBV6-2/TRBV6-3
CASSYATTQPQHF
TGTGCCAGCAGTTACGCCACTACTCAGCCCCAGCATTTT
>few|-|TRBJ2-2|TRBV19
CASSIYLTGNTGELFF
TGTGCCAGTAGTATCTACCTTACAGGGAACACCGGGGAGCTGTTTTTT
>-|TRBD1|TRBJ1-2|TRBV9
CASSVQTGNFGYTF
TGTGCCAGCAGCGTCCAGACAGGGAATTTCGGCTACACCTTC
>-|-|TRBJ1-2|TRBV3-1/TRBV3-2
CASSQTGIYGYTF
TGTGCCAGCAGCCAAACGGGGATATATGGCTACACCTTC
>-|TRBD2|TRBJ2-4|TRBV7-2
CASSLMRGLAGIQYF
TGTGCCAGCAGCTTAATGCGGGGGCTAGCGGGGATTCAGTACTTC
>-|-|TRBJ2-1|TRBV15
CATSRDRPRGSYNEQFF
TGTGCCACCAGCAGAGATCGCCCCAGGGGTTCCTACAATGAGCAGTTCTTC
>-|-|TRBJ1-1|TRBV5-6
CASKIGVGNTEAFF
TGTGCCAGCAAAATAGGGGTGGGGAACACTGAAGCTTTCTTT
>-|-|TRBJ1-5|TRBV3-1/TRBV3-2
CASSQAGTTNQPQHF
TGTGCCAGCAGCCAAGCCGGGACAACGAATCAGCCCCAGCATTTT
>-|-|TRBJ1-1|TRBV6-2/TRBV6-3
CASSSPYKNTEAFF
TGTGCCAGCAGTTCACCTTACAAGAACACTGAAGCTTTCTTT
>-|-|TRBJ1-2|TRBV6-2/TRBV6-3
CASSYDGQLNNYGYTF
TGTGCCAGCAGTTACGACGGACAGCTAAATAACTATGGCTACACCTTC
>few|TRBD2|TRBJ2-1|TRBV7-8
CASSPRGGRQNEQFF
TGTGCCAGCAGCCCCCGGGGGGGGAGACAAAATGAGCAGTTCTTC
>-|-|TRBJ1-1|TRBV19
CASSIRQQNTEAFF
TGTGCCAGTAGTATTAGACAGCAGAACACTGAAGCTTTCTTT
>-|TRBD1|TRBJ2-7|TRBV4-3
CASSQWPGQGYEQYF
TGCGCCAGCAGCCAGTGGCCGGGACAGGGCTACGAGCAGTACTTC
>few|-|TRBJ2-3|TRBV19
CASRLAASTDTQYF
TGTGCCAGTAGACTAGCCGCTAGCACAGATACGCAGTATTTT
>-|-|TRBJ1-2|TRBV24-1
CATSDYGEGYTF
TGTGCCACCAGTGATTACGGGGAGGGCTACACCTTC
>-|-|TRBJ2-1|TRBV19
CASAQGEVYNEQFF
TGTGCCAGTGCACAGGGTGAGGTGTACAATGAGCAGTTCTTC
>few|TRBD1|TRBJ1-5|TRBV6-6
CASSKQTGHGNQPQHF
TGTGCCAGCAGTAAGCAGACAGGGCACGGCAATCAGCCCCAGCATTTT